This T cell receptor beta chain originates from a study of brain T cells in children with intractable seizures. Method: immunoSEQ multiplex PCR; TCRdb's copy keeps in-frame clones and lacks some. The table includes about 350,000 clones, over 90% detected once. Notes on this clone: Its matching antigen is unknown.

Specified time point: blood from clinic visit 5 months post-surgery; TSC patient then seizure free. The sequenced cases were selected for having the highest brain T cell transcript signatures. Patients received at least one anti-epileptic drug before surgery. Study-wide points: Pre-surgery blood may have been undersampled, hiding some clones.

This TCR came from a boy under three years old with tuberous sclerosis and intractable seizures. The input for sequencing was peripheral blood, taken around 5 months after surgery.

In DNA form, the CDR3 reads TGTGCCAGCACTCCCTTCTGGCAGGGGGCTGAGCAGTTCTTC. This encodes CASTPFWQGAEQFF. V usage is TRBV2 and J usage is TRBJ2-1; 8 nucleotides match TRBD1. Germline loops: CDR1 SNHLY, CDR2 FYNNEI. The CDR3 is 14 residues long. J lost 9 bases, V lost 7 bases, and 11 bases had no gene match.